Reported below is one T cell receptor beta chain. In assigning cohorts, the study relied on participant-reported clinical history. This sample was taken from a study of blood T cell repertoires in COVID-19. Study as a whole: Both acute and convalescent COVID-19 samples were obtained from the United States, Italy and Spain.

Measured with immunoSEQ multiplex PCR; TCRdb has only the in-frame clones, and not every one. The repertoire holds fewer than 400,000 clones, with 70% to 90% as singletons. The V and J ends lost 4 bases and 7 bases, in that order; junction bases with no gene match: 10. The CDR3 runs to 16 residues. Germline lookup yields CDR1 MGHDK and CDR2 SYGVNS. The specimen was PBMCs or T cells enriched from blood (not recorded which). The chain employs TRBV25-1 and TRBJ2-1; 10 bases match TRBD2. The sequence was collected from a man younger than 45 who had recovered from COVID-19. CDR3 protein: CASSGRSGGVTNEQFF. The CDR3, as DNA: TGTGCCAGCAGTGGACGGAGCGGGGGGGTTACGAATGAGCAGTTCTTC.